This T cell receptor (beta chain) was recovered during a study of blood T cell repertoires in COVID-19. Study as a whole: Spain, Italy and the United States supplied samples that represented acute and convalescent COVID-19. T cells, B-cell-depleted T cells, or PBMCs provided the cDNA or gDNA that served as material.

Using immunoSEQ multiplex PCR, the repertoire was profiled, and TCRdb retains in-frame clones only, with some absent. This sample has fewer than 35,000 clones, with 87% found just once. The receptor comes from a man aged 50 to 59 with active or convalescent COVID-19. Sequencing was performed on peripheral blood.

This CDR3 is CASSWTRGGDTQYF. The CDR3 DNA reads TGTGCCAGCAGCTGGACTAGAGGGGGAGATACGCAGTATTTT. This chain connects TRBV7-2 to TRBJ2-3; tentative D call: TRBD2 (7 bases). V was shortened by 4 bases and J by 5 bases, with 13 bases between the two germline ends. Germline V gives CDR1 SGHTA, CDR2 FQGNSA. This CDR3 has 14 residues.